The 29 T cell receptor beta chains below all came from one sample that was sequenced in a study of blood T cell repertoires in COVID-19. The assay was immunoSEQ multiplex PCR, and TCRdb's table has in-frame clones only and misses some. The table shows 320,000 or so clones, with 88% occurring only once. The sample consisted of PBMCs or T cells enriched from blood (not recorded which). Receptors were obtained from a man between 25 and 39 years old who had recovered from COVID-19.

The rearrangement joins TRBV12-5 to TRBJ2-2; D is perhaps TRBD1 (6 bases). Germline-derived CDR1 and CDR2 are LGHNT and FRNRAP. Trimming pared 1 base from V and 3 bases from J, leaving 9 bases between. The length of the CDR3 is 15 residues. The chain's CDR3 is CASGLGGPYTGELFF. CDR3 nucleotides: TGTGCTAGTGGTTTGGGGGGGCCTTACACCGGGGAGCTGTTTTTT.

Here the CDR3 reads CASSSSPTDTQYF. The CDR3 coding sequence is TGTGCCAGCAGCTCGTCCCCCACAGATACGCAGTATTTT. The chain links TRBV7-2 to TRBJ2-3, with D uncertain. From germline, CDR1 is SGHTA and CDR2 FQGNSA. This CDR3 region has 13 residues. V gave up 4 bases and J gave up 2 bases, with 7 bases separating them.

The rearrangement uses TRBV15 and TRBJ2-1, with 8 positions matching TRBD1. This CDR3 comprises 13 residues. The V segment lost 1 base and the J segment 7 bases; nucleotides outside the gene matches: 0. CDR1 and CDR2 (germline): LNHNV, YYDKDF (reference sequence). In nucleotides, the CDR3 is TGTGCCACCAGCAGAGGACAGGGGAATGAGCAGTTCTTC. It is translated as CATSRGQGNEQFF.

CDR3 protein: CASSWGQGPVYGYTF. In DNA, the CDR3 is TGCGCCAGCAGCTGGGGACAGGGGCCGGTTTATGGCTACACCTTC. The gene calls are TRBV5-1 and TRBJ1-2; 10 nucleotides align to TRBD1. Germline V gene data show CDR1 as SGHRS and CDR2 as YFSETQ. This CDR3 has 15 amino acids. J was trimmed by 5 bases and V by 3 bases; bases with no gene match: 7. Full variable domain (missing parts from reference TRBV5-1 and TRBJ1-2): KAGVTQTPRYLIKTRGQQVTLSCSPISGHRSVSWYQQTPGQGLQFLFEYFSETQRNKGNFPGRFSGRQFSNSRSEMNVSTLELGDSALYLCASSWGQGPVYGYTFGSGTRLTVV.

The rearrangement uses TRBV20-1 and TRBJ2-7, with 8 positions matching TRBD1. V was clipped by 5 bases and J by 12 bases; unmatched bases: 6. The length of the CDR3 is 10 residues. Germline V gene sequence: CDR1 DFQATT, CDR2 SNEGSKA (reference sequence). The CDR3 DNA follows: TGCAGTGCTGGCGGACAGGGACGGTACTTC. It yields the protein CSAGGQGRYF.

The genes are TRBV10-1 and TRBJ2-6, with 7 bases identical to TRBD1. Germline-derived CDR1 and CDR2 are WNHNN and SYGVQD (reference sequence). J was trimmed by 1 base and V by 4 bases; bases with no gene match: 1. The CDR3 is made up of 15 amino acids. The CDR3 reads CASSGQGSGANVLTF. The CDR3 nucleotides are TGCGCCAGCAGTGGACAGGGATCTGGGGCCAACGTCCTGACTTTC.

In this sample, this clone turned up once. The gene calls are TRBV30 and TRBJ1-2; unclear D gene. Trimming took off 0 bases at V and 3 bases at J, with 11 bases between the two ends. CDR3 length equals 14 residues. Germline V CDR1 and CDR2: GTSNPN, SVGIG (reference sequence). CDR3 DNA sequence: TGTGCCTGGAGTGTACAACCCATCTACTATGGCTACACCTTC. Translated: CAWSVQPIYYGYTF.

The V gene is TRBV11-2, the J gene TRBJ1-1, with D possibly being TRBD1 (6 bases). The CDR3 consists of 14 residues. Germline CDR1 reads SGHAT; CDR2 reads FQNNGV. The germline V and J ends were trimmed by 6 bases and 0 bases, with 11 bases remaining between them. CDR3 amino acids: CASSYGQMNTEAFF. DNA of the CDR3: TGTGCCAGCAGTTACGGACAGATGAACACTGAAGCTTTCTTT. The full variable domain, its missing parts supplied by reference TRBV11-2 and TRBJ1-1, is EAGVAQSPRYKIIEKRQSVAFWCNPISGHATLYWYQQILGQGPKLLIQFQNNGVVDDSQLPKDRFSAERLKGVDSTLKIQPAKLEDSAVYLCASSYGQMNTEAFFGQGTRLTVV.

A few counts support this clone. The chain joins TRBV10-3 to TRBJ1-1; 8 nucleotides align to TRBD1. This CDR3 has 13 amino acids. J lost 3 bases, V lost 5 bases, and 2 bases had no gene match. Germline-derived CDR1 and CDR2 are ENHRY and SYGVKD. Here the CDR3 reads CAISKQGDTEAFF. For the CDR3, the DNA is TGTGCCATCAGTAAACAGGGGGACACTGAAGCTTTCTTT.

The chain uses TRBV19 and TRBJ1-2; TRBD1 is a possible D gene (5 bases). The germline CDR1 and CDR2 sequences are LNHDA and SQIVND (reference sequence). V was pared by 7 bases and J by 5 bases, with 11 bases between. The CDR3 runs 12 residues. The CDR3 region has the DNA TGTGCCAGTATGGCGTCAGGGTATGGCTACACCTTC. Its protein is CASMASGYGYTF.

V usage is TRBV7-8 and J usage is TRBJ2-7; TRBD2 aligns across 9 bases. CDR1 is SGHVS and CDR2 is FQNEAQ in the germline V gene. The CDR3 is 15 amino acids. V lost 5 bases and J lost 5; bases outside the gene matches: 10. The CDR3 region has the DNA TGTGCCAGCAGCCCCCAGGGGCTAGCGGGGAACGAGCAGTACTTC. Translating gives CASSPQGLAGNEQYF.

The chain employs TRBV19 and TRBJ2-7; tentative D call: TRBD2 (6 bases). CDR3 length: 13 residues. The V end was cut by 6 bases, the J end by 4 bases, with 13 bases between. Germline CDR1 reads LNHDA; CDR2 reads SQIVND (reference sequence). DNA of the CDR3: TGTGCCAGTAGAGATGCGCGGGGTTACGAGCAGTACTTC. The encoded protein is CASRDARGYEQYF. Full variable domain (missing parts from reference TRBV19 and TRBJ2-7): DGGITQSPKYLFRKEGQNVTLSCEQNLNHDAMYWYRQDPGQGLRLIYYSQIVNDFQKGDIAEGYSVSREKKESFPLTVTSAQKNPTAFYLCASRDARGYEQYFGPGTRLTVT.

CDR3 residues: CASSGRDRGHNEQFF. DNA for the CDR3: TGTGCCAGTAGTGGCCGGGACAGGGGCCACAATGAGCAGTTCTTC. This rearrangement joins TRBV19 to TRBJ2-1; TRBD1 aligns across 10 bases. Germline V lookup: CDR1 LNHDA, CDR2 SQIVND (reference sequence). The CDR3 consists of 15 residues. Unmatched junction bases numbered 6, after V lost 5 bases and J lost 5 bases.

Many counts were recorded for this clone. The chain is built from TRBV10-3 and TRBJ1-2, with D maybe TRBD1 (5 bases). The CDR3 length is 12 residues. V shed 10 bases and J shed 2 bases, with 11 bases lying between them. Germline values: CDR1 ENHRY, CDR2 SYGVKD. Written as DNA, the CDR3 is TGTGCCACCGCAGACAGCAACTATGGCTACACCTTC. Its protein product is CATADSNYGYTF.

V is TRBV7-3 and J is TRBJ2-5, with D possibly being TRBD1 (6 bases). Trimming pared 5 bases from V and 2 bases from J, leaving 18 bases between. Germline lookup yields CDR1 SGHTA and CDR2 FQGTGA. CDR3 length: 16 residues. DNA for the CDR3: TGTGCCAGCAGCGAATCTTCCCAGGGGCTACAAGAGACCCAGTACTTC. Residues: CASSESSQGLQETQYF.

The CDR3 nucleotides are TGTGCCAGCAGCCAAGATGGGTGGGACAGGGAAGTCGAGCAGTACTTC. Its translation: CASSQDGWDREVEQYF. This rearrangement joins TRBV14 to TRBJ2-7; TRBD1 agrees at 9 bases. This CDR3 is 16 amino acids long. V lost 0 bases and J lost 6; bases outside the gene matches: 9. Germline V lookup: CDR1 SGHDN, CDR2 FVKESK.

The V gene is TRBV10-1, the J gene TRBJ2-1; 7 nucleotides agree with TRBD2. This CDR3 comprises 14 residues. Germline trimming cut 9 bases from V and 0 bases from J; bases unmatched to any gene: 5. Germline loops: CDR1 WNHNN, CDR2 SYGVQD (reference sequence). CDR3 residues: CASGGGSSYNEQFF. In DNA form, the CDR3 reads TGCGCCAGTGGGGGGGGAAGCTCCTACAATGAGCAGTTCTTC.

The CDR3, as DNA: TGTGCCATCAGCTTAGCGGGGGGGACCTACAATGAGCAGTTCTTC. Its translation is CAISLAGGTYNEQFF. The rearrangement links TRBV10-3 to TRBJ2-1; 11 bases agree with TRBD2. Germline CDR1 and CDR2: ENHRY and SYGVKD. The CDR3 has 15 amino acids. Trimming removed 6 bases from V and 2 bases from J; junction bases left unmatched: 3.

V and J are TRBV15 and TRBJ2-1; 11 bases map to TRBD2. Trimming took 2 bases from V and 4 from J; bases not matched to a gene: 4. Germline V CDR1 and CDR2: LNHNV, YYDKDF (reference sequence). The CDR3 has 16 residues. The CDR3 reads CATSRTTSGGYNEQFF. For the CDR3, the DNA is TGTGCCACCAGCAGAACTACTAGCGGGGGTTACAATGAGCAGTTCTTC.

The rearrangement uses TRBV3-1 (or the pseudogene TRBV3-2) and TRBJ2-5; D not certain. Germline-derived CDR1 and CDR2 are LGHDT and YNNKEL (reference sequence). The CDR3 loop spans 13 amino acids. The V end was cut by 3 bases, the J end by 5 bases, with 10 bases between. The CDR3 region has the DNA TGTGCCAGCAGCCAGTGGTCGGAGGAGACCCAGTACTTC. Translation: CASSQWSEETQYF.

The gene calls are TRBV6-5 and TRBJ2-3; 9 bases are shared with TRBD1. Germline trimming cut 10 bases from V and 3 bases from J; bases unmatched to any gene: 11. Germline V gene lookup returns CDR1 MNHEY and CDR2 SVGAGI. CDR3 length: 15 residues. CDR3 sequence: CATKTGGVRTDTQYF. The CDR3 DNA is TGTGCCACCAAAACAGGGGGCGTAAGGACAGATACGCAGTATTTT.

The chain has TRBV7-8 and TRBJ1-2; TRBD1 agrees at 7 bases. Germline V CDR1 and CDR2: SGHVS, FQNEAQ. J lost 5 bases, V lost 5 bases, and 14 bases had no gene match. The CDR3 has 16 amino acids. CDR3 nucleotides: TGTGCCAGCAGCCCACTAGACAGGGTCGGAGGGTATGGCTACACCTTC. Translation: CASSPLDRVGGYGYTF.

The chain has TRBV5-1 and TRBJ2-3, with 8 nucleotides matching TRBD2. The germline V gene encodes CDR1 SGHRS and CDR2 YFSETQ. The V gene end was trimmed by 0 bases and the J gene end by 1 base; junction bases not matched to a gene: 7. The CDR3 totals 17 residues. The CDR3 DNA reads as TGCGCCAGCAGCTTGGGCGGGGGGCCCCCAGGCACAGATACGCAGTATTTT. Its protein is CASSLGGGPPGTDTQYF.

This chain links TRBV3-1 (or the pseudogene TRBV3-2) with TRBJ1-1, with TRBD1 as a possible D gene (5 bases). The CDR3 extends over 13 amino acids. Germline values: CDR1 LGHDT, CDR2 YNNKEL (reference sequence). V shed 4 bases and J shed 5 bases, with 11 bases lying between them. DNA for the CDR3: TGTGCCAGCAGCCCTCTTGGGGCGACTGAAGCTTTCTTT. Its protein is CASSPLGATEAFF.

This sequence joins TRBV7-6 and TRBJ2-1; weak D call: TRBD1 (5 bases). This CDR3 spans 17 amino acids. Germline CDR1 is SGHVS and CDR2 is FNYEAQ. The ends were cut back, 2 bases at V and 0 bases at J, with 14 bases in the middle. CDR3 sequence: CASSLKLYRSSYNEQFF. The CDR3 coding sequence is TGTGCCAGCAGCTTAAAACTCTACAGGAGCTCCTACAATGAGCAGTTCTTC. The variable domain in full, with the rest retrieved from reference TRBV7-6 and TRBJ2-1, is GAGVSQSPRYKVTKRGQDVALRCDPISGHVSLYWYRQALGQGPEFLTYFNYEAQQDKSGLPNDRFSAERPEGSISTLTIQRTEQRDSAMYRCASSLKLYRSSYNEQFFGPGTRLTVL.

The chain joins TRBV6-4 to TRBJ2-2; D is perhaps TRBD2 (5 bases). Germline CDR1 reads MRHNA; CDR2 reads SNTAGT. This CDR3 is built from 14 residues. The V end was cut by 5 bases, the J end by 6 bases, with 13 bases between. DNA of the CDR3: TGTGCCAGCAGTAGATCGGACGGGGCCGGGGAGCTGTTTTTT. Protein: CASSRSDGAGELFF.

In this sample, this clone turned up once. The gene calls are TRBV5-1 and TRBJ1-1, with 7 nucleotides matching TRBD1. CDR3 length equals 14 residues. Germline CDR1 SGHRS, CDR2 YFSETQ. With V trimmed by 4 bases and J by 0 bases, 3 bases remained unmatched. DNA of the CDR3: TGCGCCAGCAGCCAAGACAGGGTGAACACTGAAGCTTTCTTT. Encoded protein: CASSQDRVNTEAFF.

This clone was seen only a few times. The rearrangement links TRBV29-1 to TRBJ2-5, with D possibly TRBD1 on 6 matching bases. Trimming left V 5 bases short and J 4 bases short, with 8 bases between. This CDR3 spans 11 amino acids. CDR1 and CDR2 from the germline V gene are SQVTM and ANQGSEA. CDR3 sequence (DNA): TGCAGCGTTATCAGGGGAGAGACCCAGTACTTC. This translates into CSVIRGETQYF.

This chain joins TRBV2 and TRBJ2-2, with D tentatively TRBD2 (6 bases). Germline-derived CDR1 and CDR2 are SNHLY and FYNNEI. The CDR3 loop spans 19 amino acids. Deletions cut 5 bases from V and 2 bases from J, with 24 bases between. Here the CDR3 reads CASSPIRDGGSRNTGELFF. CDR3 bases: TGTGCCAGCAGTCCGATCCGGGACGGGGGTTCCCGAAACACCGGGGAGCTGTTTTTT. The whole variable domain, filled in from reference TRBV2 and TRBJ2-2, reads EPEVTQTPSHQVTQMGQEVILRCVPISNHLYFYWYRQILGQKVEFLVSFYNNEISEKSEIFDDQFSVERPDGSNFTLKIRSTKLEDSAMYFCASSPIRDGGSRNTGELFFGEGSRLTVL.